This TCR beta chain was identified during a study of response to subunit inactivated influenza vaccine. General study results and limits: Every seasonal influenza vaccination brings in few new T cells, the authors suggested.

This clonotype has more than one count but fewer than ten. The antigen remains unidentified. TCRdb reanalysed the RT-PCR reads using MiXCR and keeps one entry per CDR3 protein. The table lists around 580,000 distinct CDR3 sequences, 12% of them singletons. The CDR3 extends over 15 amino acids. Looked up from germline, CDR1 is SGHAT and CDR2 is FQNNGV. V gave up 9 bases and J gave up 5 bases; unmatched junction bases: 12. The TCR originated in a man aged 50-59 years who received an inactivated influenza vaccine. V is TRBV11-2 and J is TRBJ1-4; 7 bases fit TRBD1. The specimen comprised PBMCs from blood, sampled on the day of vaccination. The CDR3 reads CARGASGTENEKLFF. The CDR3 DNA sequence: TGTGCCAGGGGCGCCTCCGGGACAGAAAATGAAAAACTGTTTTTT.